One sample yielded the 13 T cell receptor beta chains listed below, sequenced in a study of Graves' ophthalmopathy and Graves' hyperthyroidism. Scientists amplified the TCR beta CDR3 regions from RNA transcripts. RT-PCR was first run with HTBI primers, then multiplex PCR in a second round. TCRdb processed the multiplex PCR reads anew with MiXCR; each CDR3 protein has one entry. The sample consists of some 360,000 distinct CDR3 sequences, roughly 17% of them appearing once. The specimen was peripheral blood. Source of these receptors: an adult woman with stable Graves' hyperthyroidism.

The gene calls are TRBV3-1 and TRBJ2-5; D is perhaps TRBD1 or TRBD2 (5 bases each). Trimming shortened V by 2 bases and J by 2 bases, and 18 bases separated the two germline ends. CDR3 length: 17 residues. The V gene's germline CDR1 is LGHDT and CDR2 YNNKEL (reference sequence). In DNA form, the CDR3 reads TGTGCCAGCAGCCAACCGGGGCAAGGAGCCGAGCAAGAGACCCAGTACTTC. The encoded protein is CASSQPGQGAEQETQYF.

This clonotype was counted at least ten times. CDR3 sequence reads: CASSFGLAVGVETQYF. The DNA for the CDR3 is TGTGCCAGCAGTTTTGGTCTAGCTGTTGGGGTAGAGACCCAGTACTTC. V gene TRBV12-3 or TRBV12-4 combines with J gene TRBJ2-5; possible D gene TRBD2, 5 bases. Trimming took off 3 bases at V and 4 bases at J, with 18 bases between the two ends. CDR3 length equals 16 residues.

There are many counts of this clonotype. In DNA form, the CDR3 reads TGTGCCAGCAAATCGGGGGGCTCGGACACTGAAGCTTTCTTT. Translating it yields CASKSGGSDTEAFF. This chain uses TRBV28 with TRBJ1-1, with a possible D match to TRBD1 (6 bases). Germline V lookup: CDR1 MDHEN, CDR2 SYDVKM. V lost 7 bases to trimming and J lost 3 bases, with 15 bases between them. The CDR3 extends over 14 amino acids.

A word on this clonotype: The germline gene is not matched at one end of the junction; a read error may be the cause. This chain's CDR3 is CASSFLGSPLNF. The CDR3 nucleotides are TGTGCCAGCAGTTTCCTGGGCTCACCGCTCAACTTT. This rearrangement joins TRBV12-3 or TRBV12-4 to TRBJ1-6; D not resolved. The CDR3 loop spans 12 amino acids.

This clonotype has ten or more counts. This sequence joins TRBV2 and TRBJ2-2, with D possibly called TRBD1 or TRBD2 (5 bases each). Germline CDR1 SNHLY, CDR2 FYNNEI. Trimming cost V 2 bases and J 4 bases, with 20 bases left between them. The CDR3 is 18 residues long. The CDR3: CASSESPNGDRGTGELFF. The DNA of the CDR3 is TGTGCCAGCAGTGAAAGTCCTAACGGGGACCGAGGCACCGGGGAGCTGTTTTTT. The full variable domain, completed using reference TRBV2 and TRBJ2-2, is EPEVTQTPSHQVTQMGQEVILRCVPISNHLYFYWYRQILGQKVEFLVSFYNNEISEKSEIFDDQFSVERPDGSNFTLKIRSTKLEDSAMYFCASSESPNGDRGTGELFFGEGSRLTVL.

At least ten counts were recorded for this clonotype. The chain has TRBV20-1 and TRBJ2-7; 9 nucleotides match TRBD1. J was trimmed by 5 bases and V by 0 bases; bases with no gene match: 11. Germline V CDR1 and CDR2: DFQATT, SNEGSKA (reference sequence). The CDR3 sequence is 16 residues long. The CDR3 is CSAREGFWGQGHEQYF. For the CDR3, the DNA is TGCAGTGCTAGAGAAGGGTTTTGGGGACAGGGCCACGAGCAGTACTTC.

In its sample, this clonotype was seen a few times. The chain joins TRBV14 to TRBJ1-1; no clear D gene. CDR1 and CDR2 from the germline V gene are SGHDN and FVKESK. V dropped 4 bases and J dropped 3 bases, with 18 bases sitting between them. The length of the CDR3 is 16 residues. CDR3: CASSPPMLGTDTEAFF. The CDR3 DNA follows: TGTGCCAGCAGCCCCCCGATGCTGGGTACGGACACTGAAGCTTTCTTT.

There are many counts of this clonotype. The chain couples TRBV12-3 or TRBV12-4 to TRBJ2-6; D gene unclear. Trimming shortened V by 1 base and J by 4 bases, and 8 bases separated the two germline ends. There are 15 residues in the CDR3. CDR3 nucleotides: TGTGCCAGCAGTTTAGGACCCCCCGGGGCCAACGTCCTGACTTTC. It yields the protein CASSLGPPGANVLTF.

The chain combines TRBV13 with TRBJ2-6, with D possibly matching TRBD1 (6 bases). V gave up 6 bases and J gave up 12 bases, with 18 bases separating them. The CDR3 sequence is 14 residues long. Germline assignment: CDR1 PRHDT and CDR2 FYEKMQ (reference sequence). The CDR3: CASSQATGSGVLTF. CDR3 in DNA: TGTGCCAGCAGTCAAGCCACAGGGAGTGGCGTCCTGACTTTC.

Ten or more counts support this clonotype. The chain employs TRBV12-3 or TRBV12-4 and TRBJ2-7; 7 bases align to TRBD1. The CDR3 covers 14 residues. J was trimmed by 6 bases and V by 4 bases; bases with no gene match: 9. CDR3 in amino acids: CASSSLTGLSEQYF. The CDR3 coding sequence is TGTGCCAGCAGTTCTCTGACAGGGCTCTCCGAGCAGTACTTC.

This clonotype was detected many times. The DNA of the CDR3 is TGCAGTGCTCGGGACAGAGGGACGCCAGGAAACACCATATATTTT. This translates into CSARDRGTPGNTIYF. The chain links TRBV20-1 to TRBJ1-3, with 7 bases that match TRBD1. V dropped 5 bases and J dropped 4; count of bases not matched to a gene: 11. Germline V CDR1 and CDR2: DFQATT, SNEGSKA (reference sequence). The CDR3 length is 15 residues.

The sample holds a few counts of this clonotype. The J gene is TRBJ2-2, the V gene TRBV7-9; D unresolved. The CDR3 has 13 amino acids. Germline CDR1 reads SEHNR; CDR2 reads FQNEAQ (reference sequence). V was cut by 6 bases and J by 6 bases, with 11 bases left in between. The CDR3: CASRGMGSGELFF. The CDR3 bases are TGTGCCAGCAGGGGGATGGGGTCCGGGGAGCTGTTTTTT. Together with reference TRBV7-9 and TRBJ2-2, the CDR3 gives the full variable domain: DTGVSQNPRHKITKRGQNVTFRCDPISEHNRLYWYRQTLGQGPEFLTYFQNEAQLEKSRLLSDRFSAERPKGSFSTLEIQRTEQGDSAMYLCASRGMGSGELFFGEGSRLTVL.

This clonotype was counted many times. Its ends do not fully match the called genes, so a read error is possible. J is TRBJ2-7 and V is TRBV11-2; D is perhaps TRBD1 (6 bases). This CDR3 has 13 residues. The germline V gene encodes CDR1 SGHAT and CDR2 FQNNGV. CDR3 protein: CASSLAGVGEQYF. The CDR3 nucleotides are TGCGCCAGCAGCTTGGCAGGGGTGGGCGAGCAGTACTTC.